This is a list of T cell receptor beta chains from one sample in a study of CD8+CD57+ T cells in acquired aplastic anemia. TCRdb analysed the reads with MiXCR anew, one entry per CDR3 protein. The data hold about 420,000 distinct CDR3 sequences, with just under 70% observed a single time. Sequencing input: sorted CD4+, CD8+, or CD8+CD57+ T cells (not recorded which) from PBMCs. These receptors were obtained from a human donor in good health, serving as a control. The CDR3 runs from the conserved cysteine through the conserved F or W. A D gene is named only where the DNA matches it firmly. Clone size is not always given. Where it is, it says once, few, many or a class for expanded clones.

CDR3 protein,CDR3 DNA,D gene,J gene,clone size,CDR3 length,V gene
CASSATGKPYEQYF,TGTGCCAGCAGCGCTACCGGGAAGCCCTACGAGCAGTACTTC,.,TRBJ2-7,.,14,TRBV9
CASGAGSIHEQYF,TGTGCCAGCGGCGCAGGATCCATCCACGAGCAGTACTTC,.,TRBJ2-7,many,13,TRBV9
CASSWTSGGYNEQFF,TGTGCCAGCAGCTGGACTAGCGGGGGTTACAATGAGCAGTTCTTC,TRBD2,TRBJ2-1,many,15,TRBV7-2
CASSGDRASYGYTF,TGTGCCAGTAGCGGCGACCGGGCCAGCTATGGCTACACCTTC,.,TRBJ1-2,once,14,TRBV19
CSATNAGGLDTQYF,TGCAGTGCTACAAATGCCGGGGGGCTAGATACGCAGTATTTT,.,TRBJ2-3,.,14,TRBV20-1
CSARVRVDTQYF,TGCAGTGCTAGAGTCCGTGTAGATACGCAGTATTTT,.,TRBJ2-3,.,12,TRBV20-1
CSASLQQDAEAFF,TGCAGTGCTAGCTTACAACAGGACGCTGAAGCTTTCTTT,.,TRBJ1-1,.,13,TRBV20-1
CASSLGLAHETQYF,TGTGCCAGCAGCCTGGGACTAGCGCATGAGACCCAGTACTTC,TRBD2,TRBJ2-5,many,14,TRBV2
CSARGGNEKLFF,TGCAGTGCCAGAGGAGGGAATGAAAAACTGTTTTTT,.,TRBJ1-4,few,12,TRBV20-1
CSARTGGGNTPLHF,TGCAGTGCCCGGACAGGGGGCGGCAACACACCCCTCCACTTT,TRBD1,TRBJ1-6,.,14,TRBV20-1
CATSLGRTATEYF,TGTGCCACCAGCCTCGGACGAACGGCTACGGAGTATTTT,.,TRBJ2-3,.,13,TRBV7-3
CASTGYSGNTF,TGTGCCAGCACGGGGTACTCTGGAAACACCTTC,.,TRBJ1-2,.,11,TRBV12-3/TRBV12-4
CATGTLEQYF,TGCGCCACCGGTACATTGGAGCAGTACTTC,.,TRBJ2-7,.,10,TRBV24-1
CSARRVGYNSPLHF,TGCAGTGCCAGGCGTGTAGGGTATAATTCACCCCTCCACTTT,.,TRBJ1-6,.,14,TRBV20-1
CASSLGGEVSEAFF,TGTGCCAGCAGCTTGGGCGGGGAAGTATCTGAAGCTTTCTTT,.,TRBJ1-1,.,14,TRBV5-5
CASSVAPTDTQYF,TGTGCCAGCAGCGTAGCCCCAACAGATACGCAGTATTTT,.,TRBJ2-3,.,13,TRBV9
CASSGQLNYGYTF,TGTGCCAGCAGTGGACAGCTAAACTATGGCTACACCTTC,.,TRBJ1-2,.,13,TRBV7-2
CATSRGQPTDSPLHF,TGTGCCACCAGCAGAGGGCAGCCCACGGATTCACCCCTCCACTTT,.,TRBJ1-6,few,15,TRBV15
CASSLGAGNQPFF,TGTGCCAGCAGCTTAGGGGCAGGGAATCAGCCGTTCTTC,.,TRBJ2-1,.,13,TRBV7-9
CASRGGRGGDEQYF,TGTGCCAGCAGGGGAGGCCGGGGGGGCGACGAGCAGTACTTC,TRBD2,TRBJ2-7,.,14,TRBV7-2
CASSYDRDRDSGNTIYF,TGTGCCAGCAGCTACGACAGGGACAGAGATTCTGGAAACACCATATATTTT,TRBD1,TRBJ1-3,.,17,TRBV5-6
CASSEQGTGQDVFRANVLTF,TGCGCCAGCAGTGAGCAAGGAACCGGACAGGATGTCTTCAGGGCCAACGTCCTGACTTTC,TRBD1,TRBJ2-6,many,20,TRBV10-1
CASSLDVRGVGDTEAFF,TGTGCCAGCAGCTTGGATGTACGGGGCGTAGGGGACACTGAAGCTTTCTTT,.,TRBJ1-1,many,17,TRBV5-8
CASSDWGSSNTF,TGTGCCAGCAGTGATTGGGGATCGTCCAATACCTTC,.,TRBJ1-2,.,12,TRBV7-8
CASSDGRVYEILFF,TGTGCCAGCAGCGATGGACGAGTCTATGAAATACTGTTTTTT,.,TRBJ1-4,once,14,TRBV7-2
CASRRTGYEQYF,TGTGCCAGCAGACGGACAGGCTACGAGCAGTACTTC,TRBD1,TRBJ2-7,.,12,TRBV6-5
CASSLGADEAFF,TGTGCCAGCAGTTTAGGGGCTGATGAAGCTTTCTTT,.,TRBJ1-1,.,12,TRBV12-3/TRBV12-4
CASSLASGGLDGYTF,TGTGCCAGCAGCTTGGCTTCAGGGGGTTTGGATGGCTACACCTTC,TRBD1,TRBJ1-2,.,15,TRBV5-6
CSVGAGGEQYF,TGCAGCGTAGGGGCGGGGGGCGAGCAGTACTTC,TRBD2,TRBJ2-7,.,11,TRBV29-1
CSALPVAGGVNEQFF,TGCAGTGCTCTCCCCGTAGCGGGGGGTGTAAATGAGCAGTTCTTC,TRBD2,TRBJ2-1,.,15,TRBV20-1
CASSRSRDYEQYF,TGTGCCAGCAGCAGATCCCGGGACTACGAGCAGTACTTC,.,TRBJ2-7,.,13,TRBV13
CASSLEAQGNTQYF,TGCGCCAGCAGCTTGGAGGCTCAGGGAAATACGCAGTATTTT,.,TRBJ2-3,.,14,TRBV5-1
CASSKELVDTQYF,TGTGCCAGCAGCAAAGAACTAGTGGATACGCAGTATTTT,.,TRBJ2-3,many,13,TRBV4-2
CASSRGVASRGYNYEQYF,TGTGCCAGCAGCAGAGGTGTTGCGTCTAGGGGCTATAACTACGAGCAGTACTTC,.,TRBJ2-7,.,18,TRBV13
CAISEQQGTNEKLFF,TGTGCCATCAGTGAGCAACAGGGAACTAATGAAAAACTGTTTTTT,.,TRBJ1-4,.,15,TRBV10-1
CASSQGARTDAVF,TGTGCCAGCAGCCAGGGCGCCCGGACTGACGCTGTCTTT,.,TRBJ1-1,.,13,TRBV9
CSAMGHPGIYEQYF,TGCAGTGCCATGGGACACCCAGGGATCTACGAGCAGTACTTC,.,TRBJ2-7,.,14,TRBV20-1
CASRPRANGENTEAFF,TGTGCCAGCAGGCCGCGGGCGAACGGGGAGAACACTGAAGCTTTCTTT,.,TRBJ1-1,many,16,TRBV7-8
CASSSGQGRVTDAHF,TGTGCCAGCAGCTCGGGCCAGGGTCGGGTCACAGACGCCCACTTC,.,TRBJ1-6,.,15,TRBV7-2
CSAMEASGEQYF,TGCAGTGCTATGGAGGCCTCCGGAGAGCAGTACTTC,.,TRBJ2-7,.,12,TRBV20-1
CASSSSSAGDFF,TGCGCCAGCAGCAGTTCTAGCGCTGGGGATTTCTTT,.,TRBJ1-1,.,12,TRBV5-1
CASSRQGGEAFF,TGTGCCAGCAGCCGACAGGGGGGTGAAGCTTTCTTT,TRBD1,TRBJ1-1,many,12,TRBV7-3
CASSVSGGYNEQFF,TGTGCCAGTAGTGTAAGCGGGGGCTACAATGAGCAGTTCTTC,TRBD2,TRBJ2-1,few,14,TRBV19
CASNPQGAGQPQHF,TGTGCCAGCAATCCACAGGGGGCGGGTCAGCCCCAGCATTTT,TRBD1,TRBJ1-5,many,14,TRBV2
CASSRGDRVRNSEQYF,TGTGCCAGCAGTAGAGGGGACAGGGTGCGGAACTCCGAGCAGTACTTC,TRBD1,TRBJ2-7,.,16,TRBV6-1
CASSPIGEQYF,TGTGCCAGCAGCCCGATCGGCGAGCAGTACTTC,.,TRBJ2-7,.,11,TRBV7-6
CSARSQRGGGYNEQFF,TGCAGTGCTAGATCCCAGCGGGGGGGGGGCTACAATGAGCAGTTCTTC,TRBD2,TRBJ2-1,many,16,TRBV20-1
CASSQVLVSGQGDSPLHF,TGCGCCAGCAGCCAAGTTTTGGTCAGCGGACAGGGAGATTCACCCCTCCACTTT,TRBD1,TRBJ1-6,.,18,TRBV2
CATGRAGGISPLLF,TGTGCCACCGGGAGGGCTGGTGGAATTTCACCCCTCCTCTTT,.,TRBJ1-6,once,14,TRBV15
CASSHHQGGDQPQHF,TGCGCCAGCAGCCACCACCAGGGCGGAGATCAGCCCCAGCATTTT,.,TRBJ1-5,few,15,TRBV4-1
CSAREAIAGGPNEQFF,TGCAGTGCTAGAGAGGCAATAGCGGGGGGGCCTAATGAGCAGTTCTTC,TRBD2,TRBJ2-1,many,16,TRBV20-1
CASSVSRDTQYFEQYF,TGTGCCAGCAGCGTCAGCAGAGATACGCAGTACTTTGAGCAGTACTTC,.,TRBJ2-7,.,16,TRBV9
CARSEGLAGGKDTQYF,TGTGCCAGGAGCGAGGGCCTAGCGGGGGGTAAGGATACGCAGTATTTT,TRBD2,TRBJ2-3,.,16,TRBV5-4
CASSGSRTRKNYTF,TGTGCCAGCAGTGGGTCGAGGACTAGGAAGAACTACACCTTC,.,TRBJ1-2,.,14,TRBV12-3/TRBV12-4
CASSPRFQPQHF,TGTGCCAGTAGCCCCCGGTTCCAGCCCCAGCATTTT,.,TRBJ1-5,.,12,TRBV19
CASSVLAVDSPLHF,TGTGCCAGCAGCGTGCTCGCAGTCGATTCACCCCTCCACTTT,.,TRBJ1-6,.,14,TRBV9
CASSSFYEQYF,TGTGCCAGCAGCTCCTTCTACGAGCAGTACTTC,.,TRBJ2-7,.,11,TRBV7-6